This T cell receptor beta chain was sequenced during a study of beta chain features in type 1 diabetes. Study information: Across every sample, around 98 million sorted cells were examined in total.

Study observations and caveats: A pattern of fewer insertions and more deletions at VDJ junctions was seen in type 1 diabetes patients. In all four CD4+ subsets, TCRB CDR3 length was significantly, moderately reduced in type 1 diabetes.

cDNA synthesis used the whole RNA isolate, giving expressed TCRB sequences. Roughly 950,000 reads were obtained per stem cell-like memory T cell sample on average. Only in-frame clones appear in the TCRdb table, and some are missing; sequencing was by immunoSEQ multiplex PCR. In the table there are about 25,000 clones, more than 65% of which are singletons. As regards this clone: Its antigen is unknown.

Germline loops: CDR1 LNHDA, CDR2 SQIVND (reference sequence). The CDR3 consists of 16 residues. Trimming took off 8 bases at V and 0 bases at J, with 17 bases between the two ends. The sequence derives from a woman aged 35 to 49 with type 1 diabetes. The rearrangement uses TRBV19 and TRBJ1-5, with D hard to call. Sample: stem cell memory CD4+ T cells from blood. This CDR3 reads CASSPWGGYSNQPQHF. CDR3 sequence (DNA): TGTGCCAGTTCCCCTTGGGGAGGTTATAGCAATCAGCCCCAGCATTTT.